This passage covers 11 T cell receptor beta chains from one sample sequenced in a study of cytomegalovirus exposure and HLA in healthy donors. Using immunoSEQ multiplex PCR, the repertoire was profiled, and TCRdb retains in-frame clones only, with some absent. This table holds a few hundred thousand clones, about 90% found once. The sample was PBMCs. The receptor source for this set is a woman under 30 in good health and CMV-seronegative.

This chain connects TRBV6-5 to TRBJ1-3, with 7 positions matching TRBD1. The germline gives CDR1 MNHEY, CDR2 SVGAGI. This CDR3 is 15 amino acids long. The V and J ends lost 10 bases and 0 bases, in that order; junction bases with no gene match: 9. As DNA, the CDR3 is TGTGCCACCAGGGGGGGGGTCGGCTCTGGAAACACCATATATTTT. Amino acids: CATRGGVGSGNTIYF.

In nucleotides, the CDR3 is TGTGCCAGCAGTTCAGGGGGCGACACCGGGGAGCTGTTTTTT. It codes for CASSSGGDTGELFF. The rearrangement joins TRBV6-5 to TRBJ2-2; 8 bases align to TRBD1. The CDR3 totals 14 residues. The germline V gene has CDR1 MNHEY and CDR2 SVGAGI. V shed 4 bases, J shed 3 bases, and the junction held 1 base outside the gene matches.

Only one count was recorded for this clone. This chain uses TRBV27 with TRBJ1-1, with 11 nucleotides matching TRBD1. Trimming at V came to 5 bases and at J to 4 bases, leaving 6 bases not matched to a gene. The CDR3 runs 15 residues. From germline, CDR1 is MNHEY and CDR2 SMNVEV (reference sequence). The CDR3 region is CASSGQGAITTEAFF. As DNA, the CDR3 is TGTGCCAGCAGTGGACAGGGGGCAATTACCACTGAAGCTTTCTTT.

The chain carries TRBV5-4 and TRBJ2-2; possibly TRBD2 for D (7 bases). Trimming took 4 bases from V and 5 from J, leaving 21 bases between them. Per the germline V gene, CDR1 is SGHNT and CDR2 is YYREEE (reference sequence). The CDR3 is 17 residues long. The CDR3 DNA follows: TGTGCCAGCAGCCGGGACGCGGGGGCACAAGGAACCGGGGAGCTGTTTTTT. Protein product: CASSRDAGAQGTGELFF.

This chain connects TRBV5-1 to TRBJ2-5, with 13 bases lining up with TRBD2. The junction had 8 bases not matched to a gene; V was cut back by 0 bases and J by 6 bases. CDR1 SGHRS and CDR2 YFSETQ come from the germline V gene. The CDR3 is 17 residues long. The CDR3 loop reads CASSLEQPGLAGKTQYF. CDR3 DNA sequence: TGCGCCAGCAGCTTGGAGCAACCGGGACTAGCGGGAAAGACCCAGTACTTC. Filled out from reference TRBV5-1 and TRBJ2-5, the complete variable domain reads KAGVTQTPRYLIKTRGQQVTLSCSPISGHRSVSWYQQTPGQGLQFLFEYFSETQRNKGNFPGRFSGRQFSNSRSEMNVSTLELGDSALYLCASSLEQPGLAGKTQYFGPGTRLLVL.

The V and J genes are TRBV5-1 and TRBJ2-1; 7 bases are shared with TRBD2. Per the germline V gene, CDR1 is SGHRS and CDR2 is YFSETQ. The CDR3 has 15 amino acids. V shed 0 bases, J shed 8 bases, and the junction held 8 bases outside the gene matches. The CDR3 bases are TGCGCCAGCAGCTTGGCCGCGGGGGTCGTCCATGAGCAGTTCTTC. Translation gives CASSLAAGVVHEQFF. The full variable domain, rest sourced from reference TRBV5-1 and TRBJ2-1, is KAGVTQTPRYLIKTRGQQVTLSCSPISGHRSVSWYQQTPGQGLQFLFEYFSETQRNKGNFPGRFSGRQFSNSRSEMNVSTLELGDSALYLCASSLAAGVVHEQFFGPGTRLTVL.

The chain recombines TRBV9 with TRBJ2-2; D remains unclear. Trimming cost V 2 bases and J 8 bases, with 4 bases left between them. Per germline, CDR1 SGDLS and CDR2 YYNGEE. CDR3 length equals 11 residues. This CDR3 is CASSVSGELFF. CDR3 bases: TGTGCCAGCAGCGTTTCGGGGGAGCTGTTTTTT.

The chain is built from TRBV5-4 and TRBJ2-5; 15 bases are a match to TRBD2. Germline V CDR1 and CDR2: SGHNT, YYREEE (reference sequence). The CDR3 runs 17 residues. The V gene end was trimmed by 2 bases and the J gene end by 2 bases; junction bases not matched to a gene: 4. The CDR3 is CASSLGLAGGLQETQYF. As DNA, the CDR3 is TGTGCCAGCAGCTTAGGACTAGCGGGGGGGCTACAAGAGACCCAGTACTTC.

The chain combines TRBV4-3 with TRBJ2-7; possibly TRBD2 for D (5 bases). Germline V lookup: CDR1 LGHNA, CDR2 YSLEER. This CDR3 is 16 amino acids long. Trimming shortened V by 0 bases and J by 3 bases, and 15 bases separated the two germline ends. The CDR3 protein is CASSQEEGEVGYEQYF. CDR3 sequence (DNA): TGCGCCAGCAGCCAAGAAGAGGGCGAGGTTGGCTACGAGCAGTACTTC.

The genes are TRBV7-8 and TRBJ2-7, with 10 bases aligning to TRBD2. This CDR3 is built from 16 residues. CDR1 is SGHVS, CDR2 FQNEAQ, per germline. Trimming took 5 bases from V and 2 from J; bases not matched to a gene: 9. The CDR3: CASSAGLAGVTYEQYF. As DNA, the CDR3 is TGTGCCAGCAGCGCCGGGCTAGCGGGGGTGACCTACGAGCAGTACTTC.

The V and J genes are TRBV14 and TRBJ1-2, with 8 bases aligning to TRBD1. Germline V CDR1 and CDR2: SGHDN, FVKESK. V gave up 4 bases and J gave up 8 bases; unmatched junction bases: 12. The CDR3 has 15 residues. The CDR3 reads CASSPLRTGTRGYTF. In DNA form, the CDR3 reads TGTGCCAGCAGCCCCTTAAGGACAGGGACCAGGGGCTACACCTTC.